This passage covers 21 T cell receptor beta chains from one sample sequenced in a study of OX40 agonist ivuxolimab in advanced cancers. Profiled with immunoSEQ multiplex PCR; TCRdb holds only in-frame clones, not every one. Of roughly 70,000 clones listed, 80% to 90% are singletons. Here the sequenced sample was CD4+ or CD8+ T cells sorted from blood, taken in a trial of the OX40 agonist ivuxolimab. These receptor sequences come from an adult with an advanced solid tumor such as melanoma, head and neck, liver or kidney cancer.

The CDR3 DNA reads as TGCAGCGGTAGCGGGAGGGCCTCGGAGACCCAGTACTTC. Its protein is CSGSGRASETQYF. This chain connects TRBV29-1 to TRBJ2-5; 11 nucleotides line up with TRBD2. With V trimmed by 7 bases and J by 5 bases, 6 bases remained unmatched. This CDR3 spans 13 amino acids. The germline CDR1 and CDR2 sequences are SQVTM and ANQGSEA.

The DNA of the CDR3 is TGTGCCAGTAGTATTAAGGGGGCCAGGGGGTTCTACGAGCAGTACTTC. Translating it yields CASSIKGARGFYEQYF. The chain uses TRBV19 and TRBJ2-7; 7 bases map to TRBD1. Germline V CDR1 and CDR2: LNHDA, SQIVND (reference sequence). CDR3 length: 16 amino acids. V trimming: 3 bases; J trimming: 3 bases; junction bases outside the gene matches: 11.

The J gene is TRBJ2-1, the V gene TRBV7-3; D is uncertain. Trimming took 4 bases from V and 9 from J, leaving 10 bases between them. Germline V gene sequence: CDR1 SGHTA, CDR2 FQGTGA. CDR3 length equals 12 residues. CDR3 DNA sequence: TGTGCCAGCAGCTATCAGCTAGGTGAGCAGTTCTTC. Translated: CASSYQLGEQFF.

The chain links TRBV5-1 to TRBJ1-1, with D tentatively TRBD1 (5 bases). Germline V lookup: CDR1 SGHRS, CDR2 YFSETQ. The CDR3 has 17 residues. V was pared by 0 bases and J by 1 base, with 16 bases between. The CDR3 DNA reads as TGCGCCAGCAGCTTGGCTCCAGGGTTTTGGGAGAACACTGAAGCTTTCTTT. It translates to CASSLAPGFWENTEAFF.

The chain combines TRBV7-2 with TRBJ1-1, with D uncertain. Between the trimmed V and J ends, which lost 4 bases and 1 base, there was a span of 7 bases. CDR1 is SGHTA, CDR2 FQGNSA, per germline. This CDR3 region has 13 residues. The CDR3, as DNA: TGTGCCAGCAGCTCGGGCGGGAACACTGAAGCTTTCTTT. It encodes CASSSGGNTEAFF.

This sequence joins TRBV10-3 and TRBJ2-5, with D possibly TRBD2 on 6 matching bases. V shed 4 bases and J shed 5 bases, with 11 bases lying between them. The CDR3 sequence is 13 residues long. Germline values: CDR1 ENHRY, CDR2 SYGVKD. The CDR3 coding sequence is TGTGCCATCAGTGGGGAGGCCCGGGAGACCCAGTACTTC. This translates into CAISGEARETQYF.

CDR3 protein: CASSLAQGQGVTPQHF. The CDR3 nucleotides read TGTGCCAGCAGCTTAGCGCAAGGACAGGGGGTAACGCCCCAGCATTTT. The chain carries TRBV7-2 and TRBJ1-5; 10 bases fit TRBD1. Losses at the gene ends were 0 bases for V and 9 bases for J; bases not matched to a gene: 8. This CDR3 has 16 amino acids. Germline CDR1 and CDR2: SGHTA and FQGNSA.

V gene TRBV7-3 combines with J gene TRBJ2-3, with 9 positions matching TRBD2. The CDR3 loop spans 13 amino acids. Trimming took 9 bases from V and 2 from J; bases not matched to a gene: 3. From germline, CDR1 is SGHTA and CDR2 FQGTGA. The CDR3 reads CASSGGNTDTQYF. The CDR3, as DNA: TGTGCCAGTAGCGGGGGAAACACAGATACGCAGTATTTT.

The genes are TRBV10-3 and TRBJ2-3; no firm D call. The V gene's germline CDR1 is ENHRY and CDR2 SYGVKD. The CDR3 is 14 residues long. The V and J ends lost 1 base and 2 bases respectively, with 7 bases between them. CDR3 amino acids: CAISELANTDTQYF. DNA of the CDR3: TGTGCCATCAGTGAGTTGGCCAACACAGATACGCAGTATTTT.

The gene calls are TRBV30 and TRBJ2-5; a possible D gene is TRBD2 (6 bases). The CDR3 is made up of 13 amino acids. The V gene's germline CDR1 is GTSNPN and CDR2 SVGIG (reference sequence). Trimming removed 3 bases from V and 7 bases from J, with 15 bases in between. DNA for the CDR3: TGTGCCTGGAGCGACGGCGGGACGTGGACCCAGTACTTC. Encoded protein: CAWSDGGTWTQYF.

V and J are TRBV9 and TRBJ2-1; no definite D call. The CDR3 runs 15 residues. The V and J ends lost 0 bases and 0 bases respectively, with 7 bases between them. In germline, CDR1 is SGDLS, CDR2 YYNGEE. The CDR3 sequence is CASSVDGPSYNEQFF. CDR3 DNA: TGTGCCAGCAGCGTAGATGGGCCCTCCTACAATGAGCAGTTCTTC. The whole variable domain, remainder taken from reference TRBV9 and TRBJ2-1, is DSGVTQTPKHLITATGQRVTLRCSPRSGDLSVYWYQQSLDQGLQFLIQYYNGEERAKGNILERFSAQQFPDLHSELNLSSLELGDSALYFCASSVDGPSYNEQFFGPGTRLTVL.

V is TRBV7-3 and J is TRBJ2-1; 12 nucleotides agree with TRBD2. J gave up 4 bases and V 5 bases, and 3 bases lay outside the gene matches. CDR1 is SGHTA, CDR2 FQGTGA, per germline. This CDR3 has 15 residues. The CDR3 spells CASSRTSGEYNEQFF. In DNA form, the CDR3 reads TGTGCCAGCAGCCGGACTAGCGGGGAGTACAATGAGCAGTTCTTC.

The chain couples TRBV10-3 to TRBJ2-1; 11 bases are shared with TRBD2. The CDR3 runs to 13 residues. Germline V gives CDR1 ENHRY, CDR2 SYGVKD. The V gene end was trimmed by 8 bases and the J gene end by 7 bases; junction bases not matched to a gene: 4. The CDR3, as DNA: TGTGCCATCTCGGCTAGCGGGGGGAATGAGCAGTTCTTC. Amino acid sequence: CAISASGGNEQFF.

The genes are TRBV21-1 and TRBJ2-1. TRBV21-1 is described as a pseudogene. CDR3 length: 9 residues. DNA of the CDR3: TGTGCCAGCAGCAAAGAAGAGTTCTTC. This codes for CASSKEEFF.

Note on this clone: At one boundary the junction diverges from the germline segment, which might be a read error. This sequence joins TRBV7-7 and TRBJ2-5, with 7 positions matching TRBD2. The CDR3 covers 14 residues. In germline, CDR1 is SSHAT, CDR2 FNYEAQ (reference sequence). DNA for the CDR3: TGTGCTAGCAGCTTAGCGGGCCAGGGAGAGACCCAGTACTTC. It translates to CASSLAGQGETQYF.

This clone was picked up one time. V usage is TRBV10-1 and J usage is TRBJ2-7; perhaps TRBD2 as D (6 bases). Germline CDR1 is WNHNN and CDR2 is SYGVQD (reference sequence). The CDR3 totals 18 residues. Trimming cost V 0 bases and J 0 bases, with 18 bases left between them. The CDR3 here is CASSESDSPSGVSYEQYF. In DNA, the CDR3 is TGCGCCAGCAGTGAGTCGGATTCGCCCTCGGGAGTCTCCTACGAGCAGTACTTC.

The V call is TRBV12-5, the J call TRBJ2-3, with no clear D. This CDR3 contains 13 residues. Deletions cut 7 bases from V and 1 base from J, with 9 bases between. Germline V lookup: CDR1 LGHNT, CDR2 FRNRAP. CDR3 amino acids: CASAPWGTDTQYF. CDR3 DNA sequence: TGTGCTAGTGCCCCCTGGGGCACAGATACGCAGTATTTT.

This clone has just one count. The chain joins TRBV28 to TRBJ2-1; the D is unclear. The CDR3 consists of 12 residues. Deletions cut 7 bases from V and 7 bases from J, with 11 bases between. CDR1 is MDHEN, CDR2 SYDVKM, per germline. The CDR3: CASISPRNEQFF. The DNA of the CDR3 is TGTGCCAGCATTTCGCCTCGGAATGAGCAGTTCTTC. The entire variable domain, with the rest obtained from reference TRBV28 and TRBJ2-1, is as follows: DVKVTQSSRYLVKRTGEKVFLECVQDMDHENMFWYRQDPGLGLRLIYFSYDVKMKEKGDIPEGYSVSREKKERFSLILESASTNQTSMYLCASISPRNEQFFGPGTRLTVL.

The genes are TRBV2 and TRBJ1-4; 10 nucleotides line up with TRBD1. The V and J ends lost 7 bases and 7 bases, in that order; junction bases with no gene match: 9. CDR3 size: 15 residues. CDR1 is SNHLY, CDR2 FYNNEI, per germline. The CDR3 protein is CASNPGTGVGEKLFF. Written as DNA, the CDR3 is TGTGCCAGCAATCCCGGGACAGGGGTTGGTGAAAAACTGTTTTTT.

This chain connects TRBV27 to TRBJ1-6; D gene unclear. The CDR3 totals 15 residues. V was trimmed by 2 bases and J by 6 bases, leaving 11 bases between them. Germline V gene data show CDR1 as MNHEY and CDR2 as SMNVEV (reference sequence). Here the CDR3 DNA reads TGTGCCAGCAGTTTAATTAGGGAGATTAATTCACCCCTCCACTTT. It yields the protein CASSLIREINSPLHF.

This chain joins TRBV29-1 and TRBJ2-3; TRBD2 matches at 7 bases. The germline gives CDR1 SQVTM, CDR2 ANQGSEA. CDR3 length: 16 residues. V dropped 3 bases and J dropped 1; count of bases not matched to a gene: 10. The CDR3 DNA reads TGCAGCGTTGACCCCCCCGGACTAGGGGGCACAGATACGCAGTATTTT. Translating gives CSVDPPGLGGTDTQYF.